The 28 T cell receptor beta chains given below trace back to one sample, sequenced in a study of blood T cell repertoires in COVID-19. Using immunoSEQ multiplex PCR, the repertoire was profiled, and TCRdb retains in-frame clones only, with some absent. There are approximately 150,000 clones in the sample; roughly 82% occur only once, and around 15% lies in the top ten. Sequences were obtained from PBMCs or T cells enriched from blood (not recorded which). All receptors derive from a man aged 45 to 65 who had recovered from COVID-19.

This clone has a handful of counts. The rearrangement links TRBV2 to TRBJ1-5, with D possibly TRBD1 on 6 matching bases. Germline lookup yields CDR1 SNHLY and CDR2 FYNNEI. V was pared by 6 bases and J by 0 bases, with 12 bases between. The CDR3 totals 15 residues. The CDR3 bases are TGTGCCAGCAGCCAAGGGGGTTATAGCAATCAGCCCCAGCATTTT. Translating it yields CASSQGGYSNQPQHF.

This clone was detected only a few times. J is TRBJ1-5 and V is TRBV7-2, with 9 nucleotides matching TRBD1. CDR1 SGHTA and CDR2 FQGNSA come from the germline V gene. The ends lost 6 bases at V and 5 bases at J; junction bases unmatched: 8. There are 15 residues in the CDR3. The CDR3 nucleotides read TGTGCCAGCAGTTGGGGGGACAGGGAACATCAGCCCCAGCATTTT. It yields the protein CASSWGDREHQPQHF.

This clone was counted between two and nine times. The chain uses TRBV2 and TRBJ2-4; maybe TRBD1 (5 bases). CDR3 length: 15 residues. CDR1 is SNHLY and CDR2 is FYNNEI in the germline V gene. The V end was cut by 2 bases, the J end by 0 bases, with 8 bases between. CDR3 in DNA: TGTGCCAGCAGTGAAAGGGGTTCAGCCAAAAACATTCAGTACTTC. Protein product: CASSERGSAKNIQYF.

The V call is TRBV24-1, the J call TRBJ2-3; 10 nucleotides match TRBD1. With V trimmed by 4 bases and J by 5 bases, 2 bases remained unmatched. Looked up from germline, CDR1 is KGHDR and CDR2 is SFDVKD. The CDR3 runs 14 residues. CDR3 DNA: TGTGCCACCAGTGAGGGACAGGGGATAGATACGCAGTATTTT. Residues: CATSEGQGIDTQYF.

This clone was seen once. The rearrangement uses TRBV6-6 and TRBJ2-7; no reliable D call. This CDR3 is 14 amino acids long. V lost 7 bases, J lost 5 bases, and 18 bases lay in between. Germline CDR1 is MNHNY and CDR2 is SVGAGI (reference sequence). The CDR3, as DNA: TGTGCCAGCAATCCGGTCGGGTCGCTCCACGAGCAGTACTTC. Translating gives CASNPVGSLHEQYF.

There are a few counts of this clone. The chain has TRBV15 and TRBJ2-7; the D is unclear. The CDR3 consists of 15 residues. The V gene lost 0 bases and the J gene lost 0 bases, with 9 bases spanning the gap. Germline CDR1 and CDR2: LNHNV and YYDKDF (reference sequence). The chain's CDR3 is CATSRDQATSYEQYF. In DNA form, the CDR3 reads TGTGCCACCAGCAGAGATCAGGCCACCTCCTACGAGCAGTACTTC.

This clone was found a few times. The rearrangement uses TRBV19 and TRBJ1-1; tentatively, D is TRBD1 (6 bases). The CDR3 spans 14 residues. The germline V gene encodes CDR1 LNHDA and CDR2 SQIVND (reference sequence). V lost 3 bases, J lost 4 bases, and 12 bases lay in between. The CDR3 reads CASSIGRGGTEAFF. The CDR3 DNA follows: TGTGCCAGTAGTATTGGTAGGGGGGGCACTGAAGCTTTCTTT.

The chain employs TRBV30 and TRBJ1-4, with TRBD1 matching 10 bases. This CDR3 spans 15 amino acids. J was trimmed by 8 bases and V by 2 bases; bases with no gene match: 8. Germline CDR1 reads GTSNPN; CDR2 reads SVGIG (reference sequence). CDR3: CAWSSPGQGMEKLFF. CDR3 DNA sequence: TGTGCCTGGAGTTCTCCGGGACAGGGGATGGAAAAACTGTTTTTT.

The CDR3: CASSHRVGRANTEAFF. The CDR3 DNA is TGTGCCAGCAGCCATAGGGTGGGCAGGGCTAACACTGAAGCTTTCTTT. The chain couples TRBV3-1 (or the pseudogene TRBV3-2) to TRBJ1-1; the D gene is possibly TRBD1 (5 bases). Germline V gene data show CDR1 as LGHDT and CDR2 as YNNKEL (reference sequence). Trimming left V 3 bases short and J 2 bases short, with 16 bases between. CDR3 size: 16 residues.

This clone was seen only a few times. CDR3 nucleotide sequence: TGTGCCAGTAAACTATCCCCAAAGGCGCCCCAGCATTTT. Encoded protein: CASKLSPKAPQHF. This chain joins TRBV19 and TRBJ1-5, with D unresolved. V dropped 7 bases and J dropped 9 bases, with 16 bases sitting between them. CDR1 and CDR2 from the germline V gene are LNHDA and SQIVND (reference sequence). The CDR3 runs to 13 residues.

The chain joins TRBV18 to TRBJ1-2; 7 bases are a match to TRBD1. Trimming took 6 bases from V and 4 from J; bases not matched to a gene: 5. Germline CDR1 KGHSH, CDR2 LQKENI. This CDR3 comprises 13 residues. The CDR3 nucleotides are TGTGCCAGCTCGCCGGGACAGAGCTATGGCTACACCTTC. Its protein is CASSPGQSYGYTF. Together with reference TRBV18 and TRBJ1-2, the CDR3 gives the full variable domain: NAGVMQNPRHLVRRRGQEARLRCSPMKGHSHVYWYRQLPEEGLKFMVYLQKENIIDESGMPKERFSAEFPKEGPSILRIQQVVRGDSAAYFCASSPGQSYGYTFGSGTRLTVV.

V is TRBV7-6 and J is TRBJ1-5, with D perhaps TRBD1 (5 bases). The CDR3 is 16 amino acids. Germline V lookup: CDR1 SGHVS, CDR2 FNYEAQ. The V end was cut by 0 bases, the J end by 1 base, with 10 bases between. The CDR3 bases are TGTGCCAGCAGCTTAGCAGGGGCTCAGAGCAATCAGCCCCAGCATTTT. Amino acids: CASSLAGAQSNQPQHF.

The V call is TRBV28, the J call TRBJ1-1; perhaps TRBD1 as D (5 bases). Trimming pared 7 bases from V and 1 base from J, leaving 10 bases between. This CDR3 contains 13 residues. Looked up from germline, CDR1 is MDHEN and CDR2 is SYDVKM. The CDR3 region has the DNA TGTGCCAGCACCTGGGGGGAGAACACTGAAGCTTTCTTT. This gives the protein CASTWGENTEAFF.

The rearrangement links TRBV9 to TRBJ2-2, with 8 bases matching TRBD2. This CDR3 is built from 14 residues. Germline V gene sequence: CDR1 SGDLS, CDR2 YYNGEE. With 5 bases clipped from V and 4 bases from J, the junction kept 4 bases outside the gene matches. DNA of the CDR3: TGTGCCAGCAGGCCGACTAGCGCCACCGGGGAGCTGTTTTTT. Its protein product is CASRPTSATGELFF.

In the case of this clone: The junction shows a germline mismatch at one end, possibly a read error. The V call is TRBV7-7, the J call TRBJ1-1; D remains ambiguous. The CDR3 is 14 amino acids. Germline V gene data show CDR1 as SSHAT and CDR2 as FNYEAQ (reference sequence). CDR3 bases: TGTGCTAGCAGCCCCGTGGGCGTGAACACTGAAGCTTTCTTT. Translated: CASSPVGVNTEAFF.

This clone was seen only once. The V gene is TRBV3-1 (or the pseudogene TRBV3-2), the J gene TRBJ1-2, with no clear D. This CDR3 is 15 amino acids long. V dropped 2 bases and J dropped 4 bases, with 14 bases sitting between them. The germline gives CDR1 LGHDT, CDR2 YNNKEL (reference sequence). The CDR3 loop reads CASSQLETRGYGYTF. The CDR3 DNA is TGTGCCAGCAGCCAATTGGAGACTCGGGGCTATGGCTACACCTTC.

This clone was observed a handful of times. The chain joins TRBV6-4 to TRBJ2-1; 14 bases fit TRBD2. Germline-derived CDR1 and CDR2 are MRHNA and SNTAGT. CDR3 length: 15 residues. V dropped 4 bases and J dropped 6; count of bases not matched to a gene: 2. CDR3 amino acids: CASSGLAGGRNEQFF. The CDR3 DNA sequence: TGTGCCAGCAGTGGACTAGCGGGGGGGCGCAATGAGCAGTTCTTC.

This clone was picked up one time. The V and J genes are TRBV4-1 and TRBJ2-7; tentative D call: TRBD1 (5 bases). The CDR3 has 14 residues. The germline V gene has CDR1 MGHRA and CDR2 YSYEKL. Trimming cost V 0 bases and J 3 bases, with 9 bases left between them. The CDR3 coding sequence is TGCGCCAGCAGCCAAGAAGGCAGGGACTACGAGCAGTACTTC. It translates to CASSQEGRDYEQYF.

The chain employs TRBV4-2 and TRBJ1-3, with D uncertain. Per germline, CDR1 LGHNA and CDR2 YNFKEQ. The V end was cut by 0 bases, the J end by 0 bases, with 9 bases between. CDR3 length: 16 residues. The CDR3 nucleotides are TGTGCCAGCAGCCAAGAAGGAGTCTTCTCTGGAAACACCATATATTTT. It translates to CASSQEGVFSGNTIYF.

This chain uses TRBV18 with TRBJ2-2; the match to TRBD1 covers 8 bases. This CDR3 has 16 residues. The germline gives CDR1 KGHSH, CDR2 LQKENI. The ends lost 4 bases at V and 4 bases at J; junction bases unmatched: 8. CDR3 DNA sequence: TGTGCCAGCTCACAGGGGACAGGCGGCGTCACCGGGGAGCTGTTTTTT. The encoded protein is CASSQGTGGVTGELFF.

The V and J genes are TRBV5-1 and TRBJ2-7, with a tentative D call TRBD1 (5 bases). Germline V CDR1 and CDR2: SGHRS, YFSETQ. Between the trimmed V and J ends, which lost 0 bases and 0 bases, there was a span of 7 bases. This CDR3 has 14 residues. For the CDR3, the DNA is TGCGCCAGCAGCTTGGAGGGGCTCTCCTACGAGCAGTACTTC. Translation gives CASSLEGLSYEQYF.

This chain connects TRBV29-1 to TRBJ1-1; perhaps TRBD1 as D (5 bases). Germline-derived CDR1 and CDR2 are SQVTM and ANQGSEA. V gave up 4 bases and J gave up 4 bases, with 22 bases separating them. This CDR3 spans 16 amino acids. In nucleotides, the CDR3 is TGCAGCGTTGTGGGGGGAGGAGACAGATCTCCCACTGAAGCTTTCTTT. Translated: CSVVGGGDRSPTEAFF.

V gene TRBV27 combines with J gene TRBJ2-1; D may be TRBD1 (7 bases). CDR1 MNHEY and CDR2 SMNVEV come from the germline V gene (reference sequence). V lost 4 bases and J lost 2, with 18 bases in between. CDR3 length: 17 residues. CDR3 sequence reads: CASSSTGRGAAYNEQFF. CDR3 nucleotides: TGTGCCAGCAGTTCCACCGGCAGGGGGGCGGCCTACAATGAGCAGTTCTTC.

The chain joins TRBV3-1 (or the pseudogene TRBV3-2) to TRBJ2-1; weak D call: TRBD2 (7 bases). Germline lookup yields CDR1 LGHDT and CDR2 YNNKEL (reference sequence). This CDR3 is 16 amino acids long. V lost 2 bases and J lost 7, with 18 bases in between. The CDR3 region is CASSQSSGGAGNEQFF. DNA for the CDR3: TGTGCCAGCAGCCAAAGTTCTGGGGGGGCGGGGAATGAGCAGTTCTTC.

This chain joins TRBV5-1 and TRBJ2-3, with 10 bases lining up with TRBD1. J lost 8 bases, V lost 9 bases, and 9 bases had no gene match. Germline V gene lookup returns CDR1 SGHRS and CDR2 YFSETQ. The CDR3 covers 13 residues. The CDR3 region has the DNA TGCGCCACTTCGACAGGGGGCGTGGGTACGCAGTATTTT. Its translation: CATSTGGVGTQYF.

The CDR3 region has the DNA TGTGCCAGCAATTTAACAGGTAATGAAAAACTGTTTTTT. Translating gives CASNLTGNEKLFF. This chain joins TRBV5-5 and TRBJ1-4; possible D gene TRBD1, 5 bases. Trimming took 6 bases from V and 4 from J, leaving 10 bases between them. CDR3 length: 13 amino acids. Germline V gene lookup returns CDR1 SGHKS and CDR2 YYEKEE (reference sequence). Variable domain in full (rest from reference TRBV5-5 and TRBJ1-4): DAGVTQSPTHLIKTRGQQVTLRCSPISGHKSVSWYQQVLGQGPQFIFQYYEKEERGRGNFPDRFSARQFPNYSSELNVNALLLGDSALYLCASNLTGNEKLFFGSGTQLSVL.

This clone was seen a single time. The chain couples TRBV19 to TRBJ1-2; the match to TRBD1 covers 8 bases. The CDR3 is 16 amino acids. V was pared by 2 bases and J by 3 bases, with 8 bases of the junction left unmatched. Per germline, CDR1 LNHDA and CDR2 SQIVND (reference sequence). DNA of the CDR3: TGTGCCAGTAGTATAAGAGACAGGGGACCGCACTATGGCTACACCTTC. Its protein is CASSIRDRGPHYGYTF.

V is TRBV5-6 and J is TRBJ1-5; TRBD1 might be the D (5 bases). CDR1 is SGHDT and CDR2 is YYEEEE in the germline V gene. The CDR3 covers 14 residues. Between the trimmed V and J ends, which lost 1 base and 7 bases, there was a span of 12 bases. The CDR3 reads CASSLSGGAQPQHF. Here the CDR3 DNA reads TGTGCCAGCAGCTTGAGTGGAGGGGCCCAGCCCCAGCATTTT.